Below are 10 T cell receptor beta chains sequenced from a single sample in a study of cytomegalovirus exposure and HLA in healthy donors. The protocol was immunoSEQ multiplex PCR, while the TCRdb copy is restricted to in-frame clones and leaves out a portion. The repertoire holds roughly 130,000 clones, with almost 90% as singletons. Sequenced material: PBMCs. The receptors shown here come from a young man in good health and CMV-seronegative.

The chain is built from TRBV29-1 and TRBJ2-1, with 14 bases fitting TRBD2. This CDR3 contains 15 residues. The germline V gene encodes CDR1 SQVTM and CDR2 ANQGSEA. J was trimmed by 8 bases and V by 6 bases; bases with no gene match: 9. The CDR3 is CSVKGGLAGVDEQFF. For the CDR3, the DNA is TGCAGCGTGAAAGGGGGACTAGCGGGAGTGGATGAGCAGTTCTTC.

This chain uses TRBV6-1 with TRBJ2-7, with TRBD1 identical over 8 bases. Germline V lookup: CDR1 MNHNS, CDR2 SASEGT. The ends lost 5 bases at V and 3 bases at J; junction bases unmatched: 3. The length of the CDR3 is 13 residues. The CDR3 reads CASSPGQDYEQYF. The CDR3 region has the DNA TGTGCCAGCAGTCCGGGACAGGACTACGAGCAGTACTTC.

The V gene is TRBV5-7, the J gene TRBJ2-7; D possibly corresponds to TRBD1 (6 bases). TRBV5-7 is known as an ORF, though its function is uncertain. The ends were cut back, 4 bases at V and 4 bases at J, with 9 bases in the middle. This CDR3 contains 12 residues. CDR3 in DNA: TGTGCCAGCAGCCCTGACAGGTACGAGCAGTACTTC. Translated, it gives CASSPDRYEQYF.

This clone was detected only once. The V gene is TRBV18, the J gene TRBJ2-7; 8 bases fit TRBD2. The CDR3 runs 14 residues. Per germline, CDR1 KGHSH and CDR2 LQKENI. V shed 8 bases, J shed 1 base, and the junction held 7 bases outside the gene matches. The CDR3 region is CASTTSGTSYEQYF. The CDR3 coding sequence is TGTGCCAGCACAACTAGCGGAACTTCCTACGAGCAGTACTTC.

J is TRBJ1-1 and V is TRBV7-2; D is possibly TRBD1 (6 bases). The CDR3 is 13 residues long. Trimming left V 7 bases short and J 1 base short, with 10 bases between. Germline lookup yields CDR1 SGHTA and CDR2 FQGNSA. CDR3 coding DNA: TGTGCCAGCACCCTGGGACAGAACACTGAAGCTTTCTTT. Protein sequence: CASTLGQNTEAFF.

The gene calls are TRBV11-2 and TRBJ2-1; 7 bases are shared with TRBD1. The CDR3 has 14 residues. Per germline, CDR1 SGHAT and CDR2 FQNNGV. V shed 3 bases, J shed 7 bases, and the junction held 6 bases outside the gene matches. The chain's CDR3 is CASSFSRGNNEQFF. CDR3 DNA sequence: TGTGCCAGCAGCTTCTCCAGGGGGAATAATGAGCAGTTCTTC.

The J gene is TRBJ2-7, the V gene TRBV7-9; D might be TRBD2 (5 bases). Trimming cost V 4 bases and J 11 bases, with 18 bases left between them. The CDR3 is made up of 13 amino acids. The V gene's germline CDR1 is SEHNR and CDR2 FQNEAQ (reference sequence). The CDR3 is CASSSETSSLKYF. DNA of the CDR3: TGTGCCAGCAGCTCCGAAACTAGTAGTTTGAAGTACTTC. Filled out from reference TRBV7-9 and TRBJ2-7, the complete variable domain reads DTGVSQNPRHKITKRGQNVTFRCDPISEHNRLYWYRQTLGQGPEFLTYFQNEAQLEKSRLLSDRFSAERPKGSFSTLEIQRTEQGDSAMYLCASSSETSSLKYFGPGTRLTVT.

The J gene is TRBJ2-1, the V gene TRBV11-2, with TRBD2 identical over 13 bases. Germline trimming cut 5 bases from V and 12 bases from J; bases unmatched to any gene: 10. Looked up from germline, CDR1 is SGHAT and CDR2 is FQNNGV. This CDR3 spans 15 amino acids. The CDR3 nucleotides read TGTGCCAGCAGCGATCTTGGGACTAGCGGGGCCGGGCAGTTCTTC. The encoded protein is CASSDLGTSGAGQFF.

The CDR3 coding sequence is TGTGCCAGCAGTGTAACAGGAAAATATGAAGCTTTCTTT. Protein: CASSVTGKYEAFF. The rearrangement uses TRBV2 and TRBJ1-1; tentatively, D is TRBD1 (5 bases). V was shortened by 4 bases and J by 7 bases, with 13 bases between the two germline ends. This CDR3 spans 13 amino acids. CDR1 is SNHLY and CDR2 is FYNNEI in the germline V gene.

This rearrangement joins TRBV7-6 to TRBJ2-7, with TRBD2 matching over 10 bases. Trimming cost V 4 bases and J 0 bases; bases outside gene matches: 0. The CDR3 runs 14 residues. Per the germline V gene, CDR1 is SGHVS and CDR2 is FNYEAQ. CDR3 loop: CASSSSGSSYEQYF. Here the CDR3 DNA reads TGTGCCAGCAGCTCTAGCGGGAGCTCCTACGAGCAGTACTTC. Full variable domain (remainder filled in from reference TRBV7-6 and TRBJ2-7): GAGVSQSPRYKVTKRGQDVALRCDPISGHVSLYWYRQALGQGPEFLTYFNYEAQQDKSGLPNDRFSAERPEGSISTLTIQRTEQRDSAMYRCASSSSGSSYEQYFGPGTRLTVT.